This is a list of T cell receptor beta chains from one sample in a study of T cells after yellow fever vaccination. TCRdb passed the 5' RACE reads through MiXCR, listing each CDR3 protein once. Of roughly 330,000 distinct CDR3 sequences listed, about 4% were seen once; the top ten hold around 24%. Sequencing used PBMCs, obtained 5 days after the yellow fever booster vaccination. These receptors all stem from a man between 18 and 29 years old who received the YFV17D yellow fever vaccine. CDR3s include the opening cysteine and the closing phenylalanine or tryptophan. Fields, in order: V gene, D gene, J gene, clone size, CDR3 DNA, CDR3 protein. A D gene is named only where the DNA matches it firmly. Clone sizes are given selectively: once, few, many, or a class where the clone is expanded.

TRBV5-4	.	TRBJ1-1	few	TGTGCCAGCAGCTTGCAGTGGAACACTGAAGCTTTCTTT	CASSLQWNTEAFF
TRBV7-2	.	TRBJ2-3	.	TGTGCCAGCAGCTCCCGCGGGGAGACAGATACGCAGTATTTT	CASSSRGETDTQYF
TRBV10-3	.	TRBJ2-2	many	TGTGCCATCAGTGGTGAGGGGCGACTCACCGGGGAGCTGTTTTTT	CAISGEGRLTGELFF
TRBV12-3/TRBV12-4	TRBD2	TRBJ2-1	many	TGTGCCAGTTTGCTAGCGGGGGATGAGCAGTTCTTC	CASLLAGDEQFF
TRBV7-9	.	TRBJ1-1	few	TGTGCCAGCAGCTTAGCCGGTACAGGGTGTTTCTTT	CASSLAGTGCFF
TRBV4-2	TRBD2	TRBJ2-5	few	TGTGCCAGCAGCCAAGTTAGCGGGGGAGCAGAGACCCAGTACTTC	CASSQVSGGAETQYF
TRBV6-2/TRBV6-3	.	TRBJ1-2	few	TGTGCCAGCACTGCTGAGGACAGAGAAAACTATGGCTACACCTTC	CASTAEDRENYGYTF
TRBV12-3/TRBV12-4	.	TRBJ1-1	many	TGTGCCAGCAGTCAGAATAGGAACACTGAAGCTTTCTTT	CASSQNRNTEAFF
TRBV11-2	TRBD1	TRBJ1-2	many	TGTGCCAGCAGCTTAGATCGAGGCAGGGGGCAAGGCTACACCTTC	CASSLDRGRGQGYTF
TRBV6-5	TRBD1	TRBJ1-5	many	TGTGCCAGCAGTAGACAGGGGGGTCAGCCCCAGCATTTT	CASSRQGGQPQHF
TRBV11-2	TRBD1	TRBJ2-7	many	TGTGCCAGCAGCTTAAGGACAGGGGTCCGGGACGAGCAGTACTTC	CASSLRTGVRDEQYF
TRBV4-3	.	TRBJ2-1	.	TGCGCCAGCAGCCAAGGGCAGGACCTTTACAATGAGCAGTTCTTC	CASSQGQDLYNEQFF
TRBV12-3/TRBV12-4	.	TRBJ2-6	many	TGTGCCAGCAGTTCCCCCGGGAGCTCTGGGGCCAACGTCCTGACTTTC	CASSSPGSSGANVLTF
TRBV25-1	TRBD1	TRBJ2-1	few	TGTGCCAGCAGTGGCACCCGGGACAGGGGATTTAGCTCCTACAATGAGCAGTTCTTC	CASSGTRDRGFSSYNEQFF
TRBV25-1	TRBD1	TRBJ1-1	many	TGTGCCAGCAGCGTCCAGGGGGCGAGCAGCACTGAAGCTTTCTTT	CASSVQGASSTEAFF
TRBV20-1	.	TRBJ1-1	many	TGCAGTGCTAACTGGGCATTGAACACTGAAGCTTTCTTT	CSANWALNTEAFF
TRBV23-1	TRBD1	TRBJ2-7	few	TGCGCCAGCAGTCTATCCCCCGGGACAGAGGGGTACTACGAGCAGTACTTC	CASSLSPGTEGYYEQYF
TRBV6-6	.	TRBJ2-3	.	TGTGCCAGCTTCAGGGTCCCGGCATGGCAGTATTTT	CASFRVPAWQYF
TRBV7-9	.	TRBJ1-1	.	TGTGCCAGCAGCCAAGTTGGGCAGAACACTGAAGCTTTCTTT	CASSQVGQNTEAFF
TRBV4-2	.	TRBJ2-5	few	TGTGCCAGCAGCCAAGCCCGTAGTGGAGGCGAAGAGACCCAGTACTTC	CASSQARSGGEETQYF
TRBV2	TRBD1	TRBJ2-5	.	TGTGCCAGCACCCTGGTTCCAACCGGGACAGGGGGTCAGACCCAGTACTTC	CASTLVPTGTGGQTQYF
TRBV7-9	.	TRBJ1-3	few	TGTGCCAGCAGCCCCGACGAAGCCACCATATATTTT	CASSPDEATIYF
TRBV5-1	TRBD1	TRBJ2-3	many	TGCGCCAGCAGCCAGGTCCGGGACAGGGGCACAGATACGCAGTATTTT	CASSQVRDRGTDTQYF
TRBV30	.	TRBJ1-1	many	TGTGCCTGGAGGAGGTTGAACACTGAAGCTTTCTTT	CAWRRLNTEAFF
TRBV4-1	.	TRBJ1-3	few	TGCGCCAGCAGCCAAGATTTGGACGCCGCCTCTGGAAACACCATATATTTT	CASSQDLDAASGNTIYF
TRBV5-1	.	TRBJ2-5	few	TGCGCCAGCAGTGAACAGGGTTCCTTAGAGACCCAGTACTTC	CASSEQGSLETQYF
TRBV7-8	.	TRBJ2-2	.	TGTGCCAGCAGCTACCTTTTATCGACTGCGAACACCGGGGAGCTGTTTTTT	CASSYLLSTANTGELFF
TRBV28	TRBD1	TRBJ1-1	many	TGTGCCAGCAGCCTTATCCGGGACAGTGAAGCTTTCTTT	CASSLIRDSEAFF
TRBV4-2	.	TRBJ2-3	many	TGTGCCAGCAGCCAAGGGACGTCTGTCCCGGATACGCAGTATTTT	CASSQGTSVPDTQYF
TRBV18	.	TRBJ1-1	.	TGTGCCAGCCGAAGGTCTGCGGCAAGGGGCACTGAAGCTTTCTTT	CASRRSAARGTEAFF
TRBV5-1	.	TRBJ2-5	many	TGTGCCAGCAGCTTAGGGTCAGAGACCCAGTACTTC	CASSLGSETQYF
TRBV2	.	TRBJ1-3	few	TGTGCCAGCAGTGAAGGTTCCCGAGGCGGAAACACCATATATTTT	CASSEGSRGGNTIYF
TRBV24-1	.	TRBJ1-5	few	TGTGCCACCAGTGATGCAAGGGGTGGCAATCAGCCCCAGCATTTT	CATSDARGGNQPQHF
TRBV5-1	.	TRBJ1-5	many	TGCGCCAGCAGGAAAGGGCCTTGGGGCAATCAGCCCCAGCATTTT	CASRKGPWGNQPQHF
TRBV20-1	TRBD1	TRBJ1-2	few	TGCAGTGCTAGAGATAGAACAGGGGGAAACCCTAACTATGGCTACACCTTC	CSARDRTGGNPNYGYTF
TRBV10-3	TRBD2	TRBJ2-4	few	TGTGCCACCTCTGGACTAGCGGGGGAGGGAAACATTCAGTACTTC	CATSGLAGEGNIQYF
TRBV6-2/TRBV6-3	.	TRBJ2-7	many	TGTGCCACCACCACCGGGCAAAACTCCTACGAGCAGTACTTC	CATTTGQNSYEQYF
TRBV27	.	TRBJ1-2	.	TGTGCCAGCAGTTTATGGGGGCGGACCGTACTAGGCTATGGCTACACCTTC	CASSLWGRTVLGYGYTF
TRBV7-3	.	TRBJ1-3	.	TGTGCCAGCAGCGCGGCGGGCCCCTCTGGAAACACCATATATTTT	CASSAAGPSGNTIYF
TRBV24-1	.	TRBJ2-5	.	TGTGCCACCACCAACATTGGACCGTACCAAGAGACCCAGTACTTC	CATTNIGPYQETQYF
TRBV24-1	TRBD1	TRBJ1-1	few	TGTGCCACCAGTGAATTTACAGGGGAATTAAACACTGAAGCTTTCTTT	CATSEFTGELNTEAFF
TRBV20-1	.	TRBJ2-3	few	TGCAGTGCCCCAGGAATGGCGGACTTTAGCACAGATACGCAGTATTTT	CSAPGMADFSTDTQYF
TRBV5-1	TRBD2	TRBJ2-3	many	TGCGCCAGCAGCTTGGAGCGGGGGCCCGGGGTGGCAGATACGCAGTATTTT	CASSLERGPGVADTQYF
TRBV9	.	TRBJ1-6	.	TGTGCCAGCAGCGTGTGGGAGAAGGATTCGCCCCTCCACTTT	CASSVWEKDSPLHF
TRBV7-3	.	TRBJ2-2	many	TGTGCCAGCAGCTCCACCCTCCAATTGGACACCGGGGAGCTGTTTTTT	CASSSTLQLDTGELFF
TRBV6-6	.	TRBJ1-6	few	TGTGCCAGCAGTTACACCTATGGGTATAATTCACCCCTCCACTTT	CASSYTYGYNSPLHF
TRBV7-2	.	TRBJ1-1	.	TGTGCCAGCAGCCGGAAGGGGAACACTGAAGCTTTCTTT	CASSRKGNTEAFF
TRBV6-2/TRBV6-3	.	TRBJ2-3	.	TGTGCCAGCAGTAATGGAATAAATACGCAGTATTTT	CASSNGINTQYF
TRBV4-3	.	TRBJ2-3	.	TGCGCCAGCAGCCAAGCGCGCTGGACTAGCACAGATACGCAGTATTTT	CASSQARWTSTDTQYF
TRBV7-2	.	TRBJ2-3	few	TGTGCCAGCCGCGGGTTTTCCACAGATACGCAGTATTTT	CASRGFSTDTQYF
TRBV27	.	TRBJ2-7	.	TGTGCCAGCAGTTTTCGGCAAGCCTACGAGCAGTACTTC	CASSFRQAYEQYF
TRBV19	.	TRBJ2-1	.	TGTGCCAGTAGTATGTGGCTTCCAAAATACAATGAGCAGTTCTTC	CASSMWLPKYNEQFF
TRBV9	.	TRBJ2-3	few	TGTGCCAGCAGCGTAGCCCCGACAGAGGGATCGGATACGCAGTATTTT	CASSVAPTEGSDTQYF
TRBV7-2	TRBD2	TRBJ2-1	.	TGTGCCAGCAGCCTGGGACTAGCAATCGATGAGCAGTTCTTC	CASSLGLAIDEQFF
TRBV4-3	.	TRBJ1-5	many	TGCGCCAGCAGCCAACAGAGGGAGGGAGGTCAGCCCCAGCATTTT	CASSQQREGGQPQHF